This is a list of T cell receptor beta chains from one sample in a study of blood T cell repertoires in COVID-19. Only in-frame clones appear in the TCRdb table, and some are missing; sequencing was by immunoSEQ multiplex PCR. Among 130,000 to 150,000 clones, about 87% were seen once, and the ten largest hold more than 4%. Sequencing input: peripheral blood. Receptor source: a woman between 35 and 50 years old with acute or convalescent COVID-19. Both conserved end residues are part of each CDR3. Each record gives: V gene, J gene, clone size, D gene, CDR3 DNA, CDR3 protein. D genes are given only for firm matches. Size values are once, few and many counts, or a class for expanded clones, and some rows have none.

TRBV6-1	TRBJ2-1	NA	NA	TGTGCCAGCAGTGAAACAACAGGCTCCTACAATGAGCAGTTCTTC	CASSETTGSYNEQFF
TRBV10-3	TRBJ2-2	NA	TRBD1	TGTGCCACCCGGACAGGCCCCTCCGCCGGGGAGCTGTTTTTT	CATRTGPSAGELFF
TRBV3-1/TRBV3-2	TRBJ2-5	NA	NA	TGTGCCAGCAGCCAAGCCTTAGGGGGGGGGCCACGGGCCCAGTACTTC	CASSQALGGGPRAQYF
TRBV13	TRBJ1-1	NA	NA	TGTGCCAGCAGGGTACTTGGGGAGGGTTTTAAGAACACTGAAGCTTTCTTT	CASRVLGEGFKNTEAFF
TRBV28	TRBJ1-2	NA	TRBD1	TGTGCCAGGGGTTCTCGACAGGGATCACATAACTATGGCTACACCTTC	CARGSRQGSHNYGYTF
TRBV3-1/TRBV3-2	TRBJ2-7	NA	NA	TGTGCCAGCAGCCAAGATTTCGAGACAGGCTACGAGCAGTACTTC	CASSQDFETGYEQYF
TRBV28	TRBJ2-7	once	TRBD1	TGTGCCAGCAGTTCCCACACCACAGGGGTGGAGCAGTACTTC	CASSSHTTGVEQYF
TRBV2	TRBJ2-7	NA	TRBD2	TGTGCCAGCAGGGAGGGACTACTTCCCTACGAGCAGTACTTC	CASREGLLPYEQYF
TRBV12-3/TRBV12-4	TRBJ1-2	NA	NA	TGTGCCAGCAGTGCGTCATTCAACTATGGCTACACCTTC	CASSASFNYGYTF
TRBV6-2/TRBV6-3	TRBJ1-3	NA	NA	TGTGCCAGCAGTTATGGCGGCTCTGGAAACACCATATATTTT	CASSYGGSGNTIYF
TRBV28	TRBJ2-2	NA	TRBD1	TGTGCCAGCAGGTTCGAAGGGGGCGCGGGGAACACCGGGGAGCTGTTTTTT	CASRFEGGAGNTGELFF
TRBV24-1	TRBJ2-2	NA	NA	TGTGCCACCAGACCCCGGGAGTTTGGGACCGGGGAGCTGTTTTTT	CATRPREFGTGELFF
TRBV5-8	TRBJ2-1	NA	TRBD1	TGTGCCAGCAGCCTAAACAGGGGTAGTGCCTCCTACAATGAGCAGTTCTTC	CASSLNRGSASYNEQFF
TRBV27	TRBJ1-2	NA	TRBD1	TGTGCCAGCAGTTTACGGCGGGACAGAAACTATGGCTACACCTTC	CASSLRRDRNYGYTF
TRBV3-1/TRBV3-2	TRBJ2-7	few	TRBD2	TGTGCCAGCAGCCCCCGGACTAGCGGGACAGTCGAGCAGTACTTC	CASSPRTSGTVEQYF
TRBV19	TRBJ1-4	NA	TRBD1	TGTGCCAGTAACGCTCAGGGGGCGCGGGAAAAACTGTTTTTT	CASNAQGAREKLFF
TRBV5-5	TRBJ2-5	NA	TRBD2	TGTGCCAGCAGCTCCCCCCTAGCGGGAGTGCTTCAGGAGACCCAGTACTTC	CASSSPLAGVLQETQYF
TRBV9	TRBJ2-5	NA	NA	TGTGCCAGCAGCGCCGCTTGGGGGGGGCCTAGAGAGACCCAGTACTTC	CASSAAWGGPRETQYF
TRBV7-2	TRBJ2-1	once	NA	TGTGCCAGCAGCTTTTCCGGGGTGAGGGACAATGAGCAGTTCTTC	CASSFSGVRDNEQFF
TRBV18	TRBJ1-5	NA	NA	TGTGCCAGCTCAGGTCTGGCTTCTGGGGGGAATCAGCCCCAGCATTTT	CASSGLASGGNQPQHF
TRBV6-5	TRBJ2-7	NA	TRBD2	TGTGCCAGCCAAGCGGGAGGTTACTCCTACGAGCAGTACTTC	CASQAGGYSYEQYF
TRBV29-1	TRBJ2-1	NA	TRBD1	TGCAGCGTCGTACCCGGGACAGGGGCCTACAATGAGCAGTTCTTC	CSVVPGTGAYNEQFF
TRBV29-1	TRBJ1-1	once	NA	TGCAGCGTCGGACAGTCAAAAGTCACTGAAGCTTTCTTT	CSVGQSKVTEAFF
TRBV11-2	TRBJ2-2	NA	NA	TGTGCCAGCAGCTTCGGCGGGGAGACCGGGGAGCTGTTTTTT	CASSFGGETGELFF
TRBV6-4	TRBJ2-3	many	NA	TGTGCCAGCAGTGAGGGAGGCTCTACAGATACGCAGTATTTT	CASSEGGSTDTQYF
TRBV19	TRBJ2-2	NA	NA	TGTGCCAGTAGTATAGTCGGGAACACCGGGGAGCTGTTTTTT	CASSIVGNTGELFF
TRBV3-1/TRBV3-2	TRBJ1-4	NA	NA	TGTGCCAGCGGGTGGAGCACTAATGAAAAACTGTTTTTT	CASGWSTNEKLFF
TRBV10-3	TRBJ1-2	NA	NA	TGTGCCATCAGTCCGGGTGAGGGCTACACCTTC	CAISPGEGYTF
TRBV5-4	TRBJ1-2	NA	TRBD1	TGTGCCAGCAGCAGTATGCCCTCCGAGACAGGGGTAACGGCTGGCTACACCTTC	CASSSMPSETGVTAGYTF
TRBV20-1	TRBJ2-7	NA	NA	TGCAGTGCTAGTCTCCAGGGAAAACCCTACGAGCAGTACTTC	CSASLQGKPYEQYF
TRBV4-1	TRBJ2-1	NA	TRBD2	TGCGCCAGCAGCTCTCCCGGGACTAGGGTATCCAATGAGCAGTTCTTC	CASSSPGTRVSNEQFF
TRBV28	TRBJ1-5	few	NA	TGTGCCAGCAGACGTACAGGGCCAGGGATTCTCCCTTACAATCAGCCCCAGCATTTT	CASRRTGPGILPYNQPQHF
TRBV7-3	TRBJ1-1	NA	NA	TGTGCCAGCAGCTTCGGTGCGAACACTGAAGCTTTCTTT	CASSFGANTEAFF
TRBV7-2	TRBJ1-2	NA	NA	TGTGCCAGCAGCCAACGAACTACAAGCTATGGCTACACCTTC	CASSQRTTSYGYTF
TRBV6-6	TRBJ1-4	NA	NA	TGTGCCAGCAGTTACTCGGAAGGGAGTAATGAAAAACTGTTTTTT	CASSYSEGSNEKLFF
TRBV7-2	TRBJ2-2	NA	NA	TGTGCCAGCAGCGGGTGGACAGGGAGGGGGACCGGGGAGCTGTTTTTT	CASSGWTGRGTGELFF
TRBV7-6	TRBJ2-2	NA	TRBD1	TGTGCCAGCACCTTAGGGGGCCCCGGGGAGCTGTTTTTT	CASTLGGPGELFF
TRBV4-1	TRBJ2-3	few	NA	TGCGCCAGCGGAGGGGAGAATTGGGGAGATACGCAGTATTTT	CASGGENWGDTQYF
TRBV9	TRBJ2-5	NA	NA	TGTGCCAGCAGCCTTCTGGGGGGTCAAGAGACCCAGTACTTC	CASSLLGGQETQYF
TRBV29-1	TRBJ2-1	NA	TRBD1	TGCAGCGTTGGCCAGGGGGCGATGGTCAATGAGCAGTTCTTC	CSVGQGAMVNEQFF
TRBV7-9	TRBJ1-2	NA	TRBD1	TGTGCCAGCTCAGGGTGGGACAGGGGGTCCAGCTTTGACTATGGCTACACCTTC	CASSGWDRGSSFDYGYTF
TRBV27	TRBJ2-3	NA	TRBD2	TGTGCCAGCAGTTTTGCGACTAGCGGGAGAAGAGATACGCAGTATTTT	CASSFATSGRRDTQYF
TRBV6-5	TRBJ1-1	few	NA	TGTGCCAGCAACCCACAGGGGAACACTGAAGCTTTCTTT	CASNPQGNTEAFF
TRBV6-2/TRBV6-3	TRBJ1-1	NA	TRBD1	TGTGCCAGCAACCCGAGGGACAGCTTGAACACTGAAGCTTTCTTT	CASNPRDSLNTEAFF
TRBV7-2	TRBJ2-7	NA	TRBD1	TGTGCCAGCAGCTCCTGGGACAGGGCTTACGAGCAGTACTTC	CASSSWDRAYEQYF
TRBV10-2	TRBJ2-1	NA	TRBD2	TGCGCCAGCAGTGAGTCTGGGACTAGCGGCAATGAGCAGTTCTTC	CASSESGTSGNEQFF
TRBV19	TRBJ2-2	NA	NA	TGTGCCAGTAGTATCCCTAAGGGGCCCGGGGAGCTGTTTTTT	CASSIPKGPGELFF